This T cell receptor beta chain was observed in a study of T cell repertoires in cytomegalovirus infection. CDR3 size: 14 residues. Germline V gene lookup returns CDR1 SGHRS and CDR2 YFSETQ. V lost 6 bases and J lost 0, with 10 bases in between. TCRdb analysed the reads with MiXCR anew, one entry per CDR3 protein. The sample shows under 850,000 distinct CDR3 sequences, approximately 40% of them seen only once. This clonotype was observed a few times. V usage is TRBV5-1 and J usage is TRBJ2-1; D remains ambiguous. Input material: PBMCs. The sequence derives from a human donor in good health (CMV status not recorded). Some clones in this sample may be carry-over from other donors' samples. CDR3 amino acids: CASTATVSYNEQFF. Here the CDR3 DNA reads TGCGCCAGCACTGCTACAGTCTCCTACAATGAGCAGTTCTTC.